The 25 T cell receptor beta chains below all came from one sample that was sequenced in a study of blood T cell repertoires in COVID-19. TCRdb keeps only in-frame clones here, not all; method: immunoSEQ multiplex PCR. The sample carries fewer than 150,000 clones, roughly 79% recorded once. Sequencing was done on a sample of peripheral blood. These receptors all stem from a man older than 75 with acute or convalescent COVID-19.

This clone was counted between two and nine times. The CDR3 DNA reads as TGTGCCACCAGCAGACTTGGAGACAGATCCTCTGGAAACACCATATATTTT. Translated, it gives CATSRLGDRSSGNTIYF. J is TRBJ1-3 and V is TRBV15; weak D call: TRBD1 (5 bases). Deletions cut 2 bases from V and 0 bases from J, with 14 bases between. The germline gives CDR1 LNHNV, CDR2 YYDKDF (reference sequence). CDR3 length equals 17 residues.

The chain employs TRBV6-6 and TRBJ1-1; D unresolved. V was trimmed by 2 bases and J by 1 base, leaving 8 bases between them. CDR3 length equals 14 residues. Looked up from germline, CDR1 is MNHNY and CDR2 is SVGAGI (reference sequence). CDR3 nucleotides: TGTGCCAGCAGTTACAACAACGCGAACACTGAAGCTTTCTTT. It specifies CASSYNNANTEAFF.

CDR3 sequence: CASSLTGGAGKGEKLFF. The CDR3 DNA reads TGCGCCAGCAGCCTTACAGGGGGCGCCGGGAAGGGGGAAAAACTGTTTTTT. The chain links TRBV5-1 to TRBJ1-4; 9 nucleotides agree with TRBD1. The trim removed 4 bases at V and 8 bases at J, leaving 15 bases unmatched. The CDR3 is made up of 17 amino acids. The V gene's germline CDR1 is SGHRS and CDR2 YFSETQ.

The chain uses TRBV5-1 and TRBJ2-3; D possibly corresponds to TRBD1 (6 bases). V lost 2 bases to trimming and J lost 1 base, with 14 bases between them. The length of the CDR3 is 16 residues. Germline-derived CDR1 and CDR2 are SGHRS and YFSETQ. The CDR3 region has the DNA TGCGCCAGCAGCTTTTTGCCAGGGGCCCGCACAGATACGCAGTATTTT. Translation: CASSFLPGARTDTQYF.

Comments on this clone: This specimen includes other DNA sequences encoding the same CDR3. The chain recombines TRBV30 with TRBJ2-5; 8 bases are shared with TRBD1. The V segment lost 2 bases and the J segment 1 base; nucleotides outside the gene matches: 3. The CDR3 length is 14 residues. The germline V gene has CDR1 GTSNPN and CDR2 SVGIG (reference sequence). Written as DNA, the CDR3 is TGTGCCTGGAGTACAGGGGGGAGCCAAGAGACCCAGTACTTC. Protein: CAWSTGGSQETQYF.

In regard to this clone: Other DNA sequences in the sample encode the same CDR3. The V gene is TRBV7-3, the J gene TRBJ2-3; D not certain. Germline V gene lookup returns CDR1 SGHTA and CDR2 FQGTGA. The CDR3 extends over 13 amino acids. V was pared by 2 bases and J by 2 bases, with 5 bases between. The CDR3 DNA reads TGTGCCAGCAGCTTATCCCTCACAGATACGCAGTATTTT. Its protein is CASSLSLTDTQYF.

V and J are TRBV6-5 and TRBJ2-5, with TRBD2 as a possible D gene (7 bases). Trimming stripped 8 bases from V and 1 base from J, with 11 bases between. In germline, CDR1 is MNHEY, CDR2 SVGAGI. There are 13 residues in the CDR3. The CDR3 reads CASGEGVQETQYF. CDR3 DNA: TGTGCCAGCGGGGAGGGGGTCCAAGAGACCCAGTACTTC.

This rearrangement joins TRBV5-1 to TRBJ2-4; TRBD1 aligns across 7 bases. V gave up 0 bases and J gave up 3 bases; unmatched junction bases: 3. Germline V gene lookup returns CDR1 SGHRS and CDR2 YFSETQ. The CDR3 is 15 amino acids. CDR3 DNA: TGCGCCAGCAGCTTGGACCCAGGGGGCAAAAACATTCAGTACTTC. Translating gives CASSLDPGGKNIQYF. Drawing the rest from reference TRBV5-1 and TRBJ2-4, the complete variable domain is KAGVTQTPRYLIKTRGQQVTLSCSPISGHRSVSWYQQTPGQGLQFLFEYFSETQRNKGNFPGRFSGRQFSNSRSEMNVSTLELGDSALYLCASSLDPGGKNIQYFGAGTRLSVL.

The CDR3 DNA follows: TGTGCCAGCAGTCGGGGGACAACTAATGAAAAACTGTTTTTT. Translated: CASSRGTTNEKLFF. The chain recombines TRBV27 with TRBJ1-4; possible D gene TRBD1, 5 bases. Trimming took 5 bases from V and 0 from J, leaving 7 bases between them. This CDR3 comprises 14 residues. Germline V lookup: CDR1 MNHEY, CDR2 SMNVEV (reference sequence).

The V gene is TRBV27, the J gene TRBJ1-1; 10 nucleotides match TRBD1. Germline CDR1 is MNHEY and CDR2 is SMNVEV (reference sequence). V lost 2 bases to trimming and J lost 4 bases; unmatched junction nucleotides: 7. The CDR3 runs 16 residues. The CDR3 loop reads CASSLSGTGVGTEAFF. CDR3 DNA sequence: TGTGCCAGCAGTTTAAGTGGGACAGGGGTCGGCACTGAAGCTTTCTTT.

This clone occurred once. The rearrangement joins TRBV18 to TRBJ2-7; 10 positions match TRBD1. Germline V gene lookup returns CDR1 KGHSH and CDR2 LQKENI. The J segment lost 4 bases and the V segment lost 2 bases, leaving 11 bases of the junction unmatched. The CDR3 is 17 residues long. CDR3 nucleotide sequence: TGTGCCAGCTCACCATACGCTCGGGGACAGGGGTTTTACGAGCAGTACTTC. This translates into CASSPYARGQGFYEQYF.

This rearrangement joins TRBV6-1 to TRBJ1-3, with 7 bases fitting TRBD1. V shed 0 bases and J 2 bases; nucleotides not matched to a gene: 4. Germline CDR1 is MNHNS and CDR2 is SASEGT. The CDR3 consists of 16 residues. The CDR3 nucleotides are TGTGCCAGCAGTGAAGCGGGGACAGATACTGGAAACACCATATATTTT. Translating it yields CASSEAGTDTGNTIYF.

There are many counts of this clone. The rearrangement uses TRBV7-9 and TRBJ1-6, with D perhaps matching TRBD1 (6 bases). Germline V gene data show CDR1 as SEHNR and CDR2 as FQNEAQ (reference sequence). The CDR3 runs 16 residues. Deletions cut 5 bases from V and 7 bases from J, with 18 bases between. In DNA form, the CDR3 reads TGTGCCAGCAGCCGAGCTGTGGCCAGGGGAAATTCACCCCTCCACTTT. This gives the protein CASSRAVARGNSPLHF.

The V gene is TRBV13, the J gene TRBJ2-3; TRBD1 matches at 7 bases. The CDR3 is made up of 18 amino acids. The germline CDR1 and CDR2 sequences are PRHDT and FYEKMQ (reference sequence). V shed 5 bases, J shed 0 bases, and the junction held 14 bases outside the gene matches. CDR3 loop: CASSRTRDSHPSTDTQYF. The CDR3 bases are TGTGCCAGCAGCAGAACCCGGGACAGCCACCCTAGCACAGATACGCAGTATTTT.

CDR3 protein: CASSPNLGGANKGNTIYF. In DNA form, the CDR3 reads TGCGCCAGCAGCCCCAACCTGGGGGGGGCAAATAAAGGAAACACCATATATTTT. The chain links TRBV5-1 to TRBJ1-3; D is perhaps TRBD1 (6 bases). The germline V gene has CDR1 SGHRS and CDR2 YFSETQ. The CDR3 length is 18 residues. V dropped 4 bases and J dropped 4 bases, with 24 bases sitting between them.

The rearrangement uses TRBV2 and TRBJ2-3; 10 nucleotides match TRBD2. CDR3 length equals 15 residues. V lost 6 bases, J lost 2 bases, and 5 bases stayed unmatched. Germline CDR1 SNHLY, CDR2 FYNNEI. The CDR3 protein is CASSKRGGSTDTQYF. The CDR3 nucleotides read TGTGCCAGCAGCAAGCGGGGGGGATCCACAGATACGCAGTATTTT.

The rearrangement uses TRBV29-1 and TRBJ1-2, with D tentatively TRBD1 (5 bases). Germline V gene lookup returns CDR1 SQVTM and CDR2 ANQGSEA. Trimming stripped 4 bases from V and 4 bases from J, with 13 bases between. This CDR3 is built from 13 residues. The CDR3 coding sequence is TGCAGCGTTGTTATACAGGACGCCTATGGCTACACCTTC. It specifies CSVVIQDAYGYTF.

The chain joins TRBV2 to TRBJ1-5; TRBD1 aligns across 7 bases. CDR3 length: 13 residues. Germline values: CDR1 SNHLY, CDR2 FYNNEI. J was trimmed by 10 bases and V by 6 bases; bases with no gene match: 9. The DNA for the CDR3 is TGTGCCAGCAGAGATGGACAGGCGGGCCCCCAGCATTTT. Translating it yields CASRDGQAGPQHF.

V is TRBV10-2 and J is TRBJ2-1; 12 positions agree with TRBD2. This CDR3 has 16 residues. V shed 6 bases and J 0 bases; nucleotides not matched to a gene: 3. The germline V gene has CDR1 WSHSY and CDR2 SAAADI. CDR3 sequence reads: CASRLAGGSSYNEQFF. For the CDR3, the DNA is TGCGCCAGCAGACTAGCGGGGGGAAGCTCCTACAATGAGCAGTTCTTC.

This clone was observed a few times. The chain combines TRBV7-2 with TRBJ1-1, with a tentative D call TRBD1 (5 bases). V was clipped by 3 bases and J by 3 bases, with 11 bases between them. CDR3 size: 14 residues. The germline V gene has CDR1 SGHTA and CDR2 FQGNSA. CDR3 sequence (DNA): TGTGCCAGCAGCTTTAGGGCGGGGGACACTGAAGCTTTCTTT. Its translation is CASSFRAGDTEAFF.

For the CDR3, the DNA is TGTGCTTGTTCAGGTGACGAGCAGTACTTC. Protein sequence: CACSGDEQYF. The rearrangement uses TRBV30 and TRBJ2-7, with D uncertain. Germline V lookup: CDR1 GTSNPN, CDR2 SVGIG (reference sequence). This CDR3 is built from 10 residues.

The CDR3 reads CASSRASGGEDTQYF. DNA of the CDR3: TGTGCCAGCAGCCGGGCTAGCGGGGGGGAAGATACGCAGTATTTT. The chain uses TRBV3-1 (or the pseudogene TRBV3-2) and TRBJ2-3, with 12 bases identical to TRBD2. The CDR3 is 15 residues long. V was pared by 4 bases and J by 5 bases, with 4 bases of the junction left unmatched. From germline, CDR1 is LGHDT and CDR2 YNNKEL (reference sequence).

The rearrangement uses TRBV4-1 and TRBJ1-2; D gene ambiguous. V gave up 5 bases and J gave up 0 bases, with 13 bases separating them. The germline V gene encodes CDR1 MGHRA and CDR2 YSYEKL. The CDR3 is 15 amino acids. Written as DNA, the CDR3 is TGCGCCAGCAGCACCCCGGGGAACTCTAACTATGGCTACACCTTC. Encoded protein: CASSTPGNSNYGYTF.

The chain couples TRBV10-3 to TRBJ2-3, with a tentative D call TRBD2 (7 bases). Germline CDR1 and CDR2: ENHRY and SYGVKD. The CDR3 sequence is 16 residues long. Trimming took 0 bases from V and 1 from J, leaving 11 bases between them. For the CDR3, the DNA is TGTGCCATCAGTGAGTCTGCCGGGGGGCGCACAGATACGCAGTATTTT. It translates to CAISESAGGRTDTQYF.

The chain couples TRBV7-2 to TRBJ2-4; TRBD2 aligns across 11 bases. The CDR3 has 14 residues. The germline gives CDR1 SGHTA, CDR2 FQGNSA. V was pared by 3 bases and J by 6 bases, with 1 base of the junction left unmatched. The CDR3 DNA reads TGTGCCAGCAGCTTCGGGACTAGCGGAAACATTCAGTACTTC. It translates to CASSFGTSGNIQYF.